This T cell receptor beta chain was identified in a study of blood T cell repertoires in COVID-19. At the level of the study: Specimens from acute and convalescent COVID-19 originated in the United States, Italy and Spain. The analysed material was cDNA or gDNA that came from T cells, B-cell-depleted T cells, or PBMCs.

Methods used by the authors: Amplification of reference gene primers provided the estimated nucleated cell counts. The repertoire was sequenced with immunoSEQ multiplex PCR; TCRdb's copy has only in-frame clones and lacks some. D and trimming come from the DNA, and the V and J calls and clone size come from that table. This repertoire shows 200,000 to 250,000 clones, 87% found once; its top ten account for around 3%. This CDR3 region has 15 residues. CDR1 and CDR2 (germline): SGHTA, FQGNSA. V was pared by 4 bases and J by 2 bases, with 5 bases of the junction left unmatched. Source material: peripheral blood. This sequence was found in a man between 18 and 29 years old with active or convalescent COVID-19. The V gene is TRBV7-2, the J gene TRBJ2-7; 10 bases map to TRBD1. The CDR3 loop reads CASSSRTGGPYEQYF. In DNA form, the CDR3 reads TGTGCCAGCAGCTCTCGGACAGGGGGGCCCTACGAGCAGTACTTC.